These 9 T cell receptor beta chains came from one sample sequenced in a study of T cells expressing NK-cell markers. TCRdb re-called the 5' RACE reads; every CDR3 protein appears as one record, without DNA. Its table lists under 200,000 distinct CDR3 sequences. Sequenced: blood T cells: a sorted CD56 or NKG2C T cell subset, CD4+ or CD8+ T cells, or bulk PBMC T cells (not recorded which). Receptor source: a woman aged 18 to 75 in good health.

V gene TRBV20-1 combines with J gene TRBJ2-1; with no DNA, the TCRdb D assignment of TRBD1 cannot be verified. The CDR3 has 14 residues. Per the germline V gene, CDR1 is DFQATT and CDR2 is SNEGSKA (reference sequence). CDR3: CSAKSVTGLGEQFF.

The V and J genes are TRBV29-1 and TRBJ2-7; TCRdb indicates TRBD1, and absent DNA this call remains unverified. CDR3 length equals 12 residues. The germline V gene has CDR1 SQVTM and CDR2 ANQGSEA. CDR3: CSRPIRAKEQYF.

This chain joins TRBV5-1 and TRBJ2-7. CDR1 SGHRS and CDR2 YFSETQ come from the germline V gene. This CDR3 contains 16 residues. This CDR3 is CASSLVPSGSSYEQYF.

This chain joins TRBV18 and TRBJ2-7; as DNA is missing, the TRBD1 call by TCRdb cannot be tested. The CDR3 covers 15 residues. Germline V gene sequence: CDR1 KGHSH, CDR2 LQKENI. CDR3 region: CASSPRDISSYEQYF. The complete variable domain, with remaining parts taken from reference TRBV18 and TRBJ2-7, reads NAGVMQNPRHLVRRRGQEARLRCSPMKGHSHVYWYRQLPEEGLKFMVYLQKENIIDESGMPKERFSAEFPKEGPSILRIQQVVRGDSAAYFCASSPRDISSYEQYFGPGTRLTVT.

The genes are TRBV5-1 and TRBJ1-1; TCRdb outputs TRBD1, but without DNA this stays unchecked. Germline values: CDR1 SGHRS, CDR2 YFSETQ. The CDR3 loop spans 15 amino acids. The CDR3: CASSLVAGGRTEAFF.

The rearrangement uses TRBV20-1 and TRBJ1-1. This CDR3 spans 13 amino acids. The V gene's germline CDR1 is DFQATT and CDR2 SNEGSKA (reference sequence). The CDR3 here is CSATILRDTEAFF.

The chain links TRBV12-3 or TRBV12-4 to TRBJ1-1. CDR3 size: 12 residues. The CDR3 protein is CASSFVPSLAFF.

This sequence joins TRBV29-1 and TRBJ1-1. This CDR3 is 13 amino acids long. The germline V gene encodes CDR1 SQVTM and CDR2 ANQGSEA. The CDR3 spells CSGTDSRDTEAFF.

The chain carries TRBV29-1 and TRBJ1-1; TCRdb calls TRBD1, which cannot be checked without DNA. The CDR3 has 12 residues. Germline V gene lookup returns CDR1 SQVTM and CDR2 ANQGSEA. The CDR3 sequence is CSVEDQGGGAFF.